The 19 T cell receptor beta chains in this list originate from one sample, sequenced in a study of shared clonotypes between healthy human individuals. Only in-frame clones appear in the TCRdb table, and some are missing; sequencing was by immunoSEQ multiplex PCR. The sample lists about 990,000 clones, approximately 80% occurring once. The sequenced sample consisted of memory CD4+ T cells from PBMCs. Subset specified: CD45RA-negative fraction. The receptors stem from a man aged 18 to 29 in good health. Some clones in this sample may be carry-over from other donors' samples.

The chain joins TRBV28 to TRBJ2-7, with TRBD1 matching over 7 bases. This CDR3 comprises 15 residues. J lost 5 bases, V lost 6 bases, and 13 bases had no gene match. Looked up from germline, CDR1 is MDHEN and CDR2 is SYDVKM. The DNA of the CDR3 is TGTGCCAGCAGCTCGAGCCTCAGACAGGGCCACGAGCAGTACTTC. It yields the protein CASSSSLRQGHEQYF.

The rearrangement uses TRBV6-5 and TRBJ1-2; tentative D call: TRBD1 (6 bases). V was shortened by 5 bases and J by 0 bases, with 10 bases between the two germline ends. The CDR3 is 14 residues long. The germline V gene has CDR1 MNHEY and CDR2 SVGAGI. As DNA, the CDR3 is TGTGCCAGCAGTAGGGGGGGAACTAACTATGGCTACACCTTC. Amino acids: CASSRGGTNYGYTF.

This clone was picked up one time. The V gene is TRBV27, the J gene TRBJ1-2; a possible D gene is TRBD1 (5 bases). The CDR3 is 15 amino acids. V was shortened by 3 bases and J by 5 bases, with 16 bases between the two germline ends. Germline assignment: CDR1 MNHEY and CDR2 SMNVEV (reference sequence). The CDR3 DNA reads TGTGCCAGCAGTTTGCTTAGCAGGGTGGGTTATGGCTACACCTTC. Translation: CASSLLSRVGYGYTF.

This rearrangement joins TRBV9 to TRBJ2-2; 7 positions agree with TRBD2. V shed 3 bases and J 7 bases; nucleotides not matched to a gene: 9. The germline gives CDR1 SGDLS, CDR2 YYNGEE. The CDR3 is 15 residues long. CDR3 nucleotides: TGTGCCAGCAGCGGAGGGCGGGAGCGGGGCGGGGAGCTGTTTTTT. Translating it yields CASSGGRERGGELFF.

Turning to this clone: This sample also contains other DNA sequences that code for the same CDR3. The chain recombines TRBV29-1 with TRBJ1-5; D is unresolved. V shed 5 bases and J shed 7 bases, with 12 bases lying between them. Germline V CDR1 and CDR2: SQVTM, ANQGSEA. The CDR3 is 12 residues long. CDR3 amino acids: CSVLIAGQPQHF. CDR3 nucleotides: TGCAGCGTTCTAATAGCGGGACAGCCCCAGCATTTT.

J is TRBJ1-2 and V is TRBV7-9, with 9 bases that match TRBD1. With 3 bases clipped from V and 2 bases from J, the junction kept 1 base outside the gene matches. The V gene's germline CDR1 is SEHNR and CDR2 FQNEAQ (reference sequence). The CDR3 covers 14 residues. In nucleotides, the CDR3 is TGTGCCAGCAGCTTCGACAGGGGGAACTATGGCTACACCTTC. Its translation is CASSFDRGNYGYTF.

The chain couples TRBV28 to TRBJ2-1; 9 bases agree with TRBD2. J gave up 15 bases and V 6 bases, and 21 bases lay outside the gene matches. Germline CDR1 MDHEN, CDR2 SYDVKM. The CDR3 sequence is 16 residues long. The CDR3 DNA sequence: TGTGCCAGCAGCCCCCCACGGGTAACTAGCGGGCCCCCCCCGTTCTTC. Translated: CASSPPRVTSGPPPFF.

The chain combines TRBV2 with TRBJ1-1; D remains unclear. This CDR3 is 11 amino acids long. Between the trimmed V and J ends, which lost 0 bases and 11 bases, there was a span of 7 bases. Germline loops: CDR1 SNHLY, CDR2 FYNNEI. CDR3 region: CASSEALRAFF. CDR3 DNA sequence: TGTGCCAGCAGTGAAGCGCTTCGGGCTTTCTTT. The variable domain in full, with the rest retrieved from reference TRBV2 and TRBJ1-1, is EPEVTQTPSHQVTQMGQEVILRCVPISNHLYFYWYRQILGQKVEFLVSFYNNEISEKSEIFDDQFSVERPDGSNFTLKIRSTKLEDSAMYFCASSEALRAFFGQGTRLTVV.

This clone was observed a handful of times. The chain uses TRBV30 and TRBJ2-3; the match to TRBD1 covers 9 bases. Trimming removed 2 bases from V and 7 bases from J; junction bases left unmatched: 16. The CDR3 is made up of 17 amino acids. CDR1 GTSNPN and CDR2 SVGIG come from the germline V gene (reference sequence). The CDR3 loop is CAWSPGTGNQGSHTQYF. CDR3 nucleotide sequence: TGTGCCTGGAGTCCCGGGACAGGGAACCAGGGGTCTCATACGCAGTATTTT.

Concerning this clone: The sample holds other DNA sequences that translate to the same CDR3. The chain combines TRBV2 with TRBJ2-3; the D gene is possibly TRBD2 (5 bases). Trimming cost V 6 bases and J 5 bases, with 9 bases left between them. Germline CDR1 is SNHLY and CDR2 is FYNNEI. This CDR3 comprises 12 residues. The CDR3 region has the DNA TGTGCCAGCAGGCCCGAGGGAGATACGCAGTATTTT. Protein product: CASRPEGDTQYF.

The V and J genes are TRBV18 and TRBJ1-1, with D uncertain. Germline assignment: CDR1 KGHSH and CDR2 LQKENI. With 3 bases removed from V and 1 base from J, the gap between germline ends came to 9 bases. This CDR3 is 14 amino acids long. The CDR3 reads CASSPQITNTEAFF. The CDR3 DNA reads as TGTGCCAGCTCACCTCAAATTACGAACACTGAAGCTTTCTTT.

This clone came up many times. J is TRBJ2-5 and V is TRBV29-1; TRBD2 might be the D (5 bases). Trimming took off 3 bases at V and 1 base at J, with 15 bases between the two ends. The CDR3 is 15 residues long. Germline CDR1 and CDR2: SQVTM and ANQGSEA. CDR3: CSVDSFYGIQETQYF. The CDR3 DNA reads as TGCAGCGTTGACTCGTTTTACGGGATCCAAGAGACCCAGTACTTC.

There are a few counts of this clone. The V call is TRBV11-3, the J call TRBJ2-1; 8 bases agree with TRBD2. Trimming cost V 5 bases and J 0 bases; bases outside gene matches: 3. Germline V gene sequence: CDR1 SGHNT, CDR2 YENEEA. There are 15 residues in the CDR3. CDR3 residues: CASSASGGSYNEQFF. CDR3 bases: TGTGCCAGCAGCGCGAGCGGGGGCTCCTACAATGAGCAGTTCTTC. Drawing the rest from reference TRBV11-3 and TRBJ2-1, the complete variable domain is EAGVVQSPRYKIIEKKQPVAFWCNPISGHNTLYWYLQNLGQGPELLIRYENEEAVDDSQLPKDRFSAERLKGVDSTLKIQPAELGDSAVYLCASSASGGSYNEQFFGPGTRLTVL.

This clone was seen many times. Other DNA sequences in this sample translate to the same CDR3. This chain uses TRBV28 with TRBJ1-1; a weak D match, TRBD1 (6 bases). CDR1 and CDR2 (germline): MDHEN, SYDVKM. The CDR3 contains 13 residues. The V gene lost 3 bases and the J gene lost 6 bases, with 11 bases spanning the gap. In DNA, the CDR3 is TGTGCCAGCAGTTTTAGCGGGGGCCCTGAAGCTTTCTTT. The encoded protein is CASSFSGGPEAFF.

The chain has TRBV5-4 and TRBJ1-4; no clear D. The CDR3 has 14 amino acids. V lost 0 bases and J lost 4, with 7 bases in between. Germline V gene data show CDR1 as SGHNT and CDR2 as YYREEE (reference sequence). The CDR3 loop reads CASSLGALNEKLFF. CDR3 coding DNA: TGTGCCAGCAGCTTGGGGGCCCTTAATGAAAAACTGTTTTTT.

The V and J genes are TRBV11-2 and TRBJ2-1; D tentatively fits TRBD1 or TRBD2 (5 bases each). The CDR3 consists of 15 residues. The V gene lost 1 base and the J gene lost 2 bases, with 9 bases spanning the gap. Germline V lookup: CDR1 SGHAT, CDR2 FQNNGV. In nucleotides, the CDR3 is TGTGCCAGCAGCTTAGCCATGGGGGCCTACAATGAGCAGTTCTTC. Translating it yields CASSLAMGAYNEQFF.

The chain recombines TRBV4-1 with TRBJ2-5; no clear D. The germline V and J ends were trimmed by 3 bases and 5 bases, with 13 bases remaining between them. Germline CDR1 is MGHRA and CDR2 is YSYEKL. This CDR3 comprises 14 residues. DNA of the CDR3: TGCGCCAGCAGCCAGGATCTCCTCCCGGAGACCCAGTACTTC. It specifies CASSQDLLPETQYF.

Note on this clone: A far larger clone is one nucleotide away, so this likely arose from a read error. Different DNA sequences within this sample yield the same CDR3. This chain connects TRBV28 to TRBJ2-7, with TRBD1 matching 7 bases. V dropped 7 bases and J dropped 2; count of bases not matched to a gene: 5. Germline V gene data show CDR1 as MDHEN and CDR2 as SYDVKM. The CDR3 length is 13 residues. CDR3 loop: CASTRQGPYEQYF. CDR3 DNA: TGTGCCAGCACTAGACAGGGCCCCTACGAGCAGTACTTC.

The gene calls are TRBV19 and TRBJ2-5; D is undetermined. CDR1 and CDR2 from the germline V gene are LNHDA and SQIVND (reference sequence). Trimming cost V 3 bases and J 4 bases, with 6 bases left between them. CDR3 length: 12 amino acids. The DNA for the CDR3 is TGTGCCAGTAGTATCTCCCCAGAGACCCAGTACTTC. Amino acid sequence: CASSISPETQYF.